The source of this T cell receptor (beta chain) is a study of blood T cell repertoires in COVID-19. Study as a whole: The United States, Italy and Spain were the sources of the acute and convalescent COVID-19 samples. Sources were T cells, B-cell-depleted T cells, or PBMCs; the material itself was cDNA or gDNA.

The CDR3 covers 14 residues. Germline-derived CDR1 and CDR2 are SGHTA and FQGNSA. V shed 3 bases and J shed 4 bases, with 12 bases lying between them. Original methodology: Reference gene primer amplification in the assay estimated nucleated cell counts. The repertoire was sequenced with immunoSEQ multiplex PCR; TCRdb's copy has only in-frame clones and lacks some. V and J calls and clone size follow that table, whereas D and trimming were derived from the DNA. The sample has tens of thousands of clones, under 95% seen once. The sample comprised peripheral blood. The sequence was collected from a human donor in a cohort sampled during active COVID-19. The V call is TRBV7-2, the J call TRBJ1-1; unclear D gene. Written as DNA, the CDR3 is TGTGCCAGCAGCTTGGAGCCGAGGGTCACTGAAGCTTTCTTT. This gives the protein CASSLEPRVTEAFF.